The TCR beta chain described here comes from a study of Graves' ophthalmopathy and Graves' hyperthyroidism. Overall study: The study drew peripheral blood at initial diagnosis, before any treatment.

Disease in donors with ophthalmopathy had moderate-to-severe activity, CAS ≥3, NOSPECS ≥4 and under 3 months' duration. As the template, RNA transcripts were used to amplify TCR beta CDR3 regions. First-round RT-PCR employed HTBI primers, with a second-round multiplex PCR after it. TCRdb called the multiplex PCR reads again in MiXCR, with one record for every CDR3 protein. The table records some 390,000 distinct CDR3 sequences, roughly 18% of them present only once. This clonotype was counted many times. The antigen remains undetermined. The CDR3 has 15 residues. Germline V gives CDR1 MNHEY, CDR2 SMNVEV (reference sequence). V was trimmed by 6 bases and J by 11 bases, leaving 23 bases between them. Study-wide findings and caveats: Discrimination between ophthalmopathy and stable hyperthyroidism by a 13-signature model showed roughly 85% sensitivity and about 80% specificity.

The chain uses TRBV27 and TRBJ1-5, with a tentative D call TRBD1 (5 bases). The source material was peripheral blood. The TCR was taken from a young woman with Graves' ophthalmopathy. The CDR3: CASRGGGRTSLSQHF. The DNA of the CDR3 is TGTGCCAGCAGGGGGGGGGGACGGACGTCTTTATCCCAGCATTTT.